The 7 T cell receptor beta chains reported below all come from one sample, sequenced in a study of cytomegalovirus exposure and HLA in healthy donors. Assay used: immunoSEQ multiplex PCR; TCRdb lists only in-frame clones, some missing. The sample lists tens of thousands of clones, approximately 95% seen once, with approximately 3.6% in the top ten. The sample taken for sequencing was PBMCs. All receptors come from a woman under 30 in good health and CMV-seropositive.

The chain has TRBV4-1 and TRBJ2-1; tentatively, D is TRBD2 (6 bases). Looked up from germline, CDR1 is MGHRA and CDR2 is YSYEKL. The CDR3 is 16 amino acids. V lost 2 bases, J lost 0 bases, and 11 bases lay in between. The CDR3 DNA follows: TGCGCCAGCAGCCAACTTAGACTAGGCTCCTACAATGAGCAGTTCTTC. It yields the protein CASSQLRLGSYNEQFF.

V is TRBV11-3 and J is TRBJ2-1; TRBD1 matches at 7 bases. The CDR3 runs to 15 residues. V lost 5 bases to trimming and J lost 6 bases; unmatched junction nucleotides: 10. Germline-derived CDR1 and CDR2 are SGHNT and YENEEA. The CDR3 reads CASSPRTGWGNEQFF. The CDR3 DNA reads TGTGCCAGCAGCCCTCGGACAGGATGGGGCAATGAGCAGTTCTTC.

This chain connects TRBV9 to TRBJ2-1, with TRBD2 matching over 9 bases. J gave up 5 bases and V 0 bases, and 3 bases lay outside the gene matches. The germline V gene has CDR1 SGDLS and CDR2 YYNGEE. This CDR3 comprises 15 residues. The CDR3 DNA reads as TGTGCCAGCAGCGTAGGAGCTAGCGGGGACAATGAGCAGTTCTTC. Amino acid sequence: CASSVGASGDNEQFF.

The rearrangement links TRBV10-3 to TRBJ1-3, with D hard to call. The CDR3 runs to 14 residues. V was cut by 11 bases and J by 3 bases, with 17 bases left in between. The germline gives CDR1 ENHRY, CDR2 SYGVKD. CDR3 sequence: CAVSPSPLGNTIYF. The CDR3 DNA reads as TGTGCCGTAAGCCCGAGTCCTCTTGGAAACACCATATATTTT.

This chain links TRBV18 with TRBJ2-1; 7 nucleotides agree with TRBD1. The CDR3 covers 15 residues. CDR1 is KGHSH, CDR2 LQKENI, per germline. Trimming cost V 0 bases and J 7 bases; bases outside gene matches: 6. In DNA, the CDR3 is TGTGCCAGCTCACCACCCAGGGGGATCGAAAATGAGCAGTTCTTC. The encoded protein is CASSPPRGIENEQFF.

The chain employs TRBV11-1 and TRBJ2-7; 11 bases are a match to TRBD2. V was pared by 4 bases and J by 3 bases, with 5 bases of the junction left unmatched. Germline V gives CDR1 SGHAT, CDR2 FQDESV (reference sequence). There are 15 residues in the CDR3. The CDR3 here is CASSSTSGALYEQYF. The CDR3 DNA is TGTGCCAGCAGCTCGACTAGCGGGGCGCTCTACGAGCAGTACTTC.

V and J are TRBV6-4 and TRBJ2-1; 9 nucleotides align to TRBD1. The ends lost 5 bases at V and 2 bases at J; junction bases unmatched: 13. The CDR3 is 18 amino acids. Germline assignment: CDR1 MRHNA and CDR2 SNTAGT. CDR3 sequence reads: CASSPQPGQGDTYNEQFF. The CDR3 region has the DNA TGTGCCAGCAGTCCACAACCGGGACAGGGAGACACCTACAATGAGCAGTTCTTC.